Following are 12 T cell receptor beta chains from one sample sequenced in a study of blood T cell repertoires in COVID-19. TCRdb's copy holds only in-frame clones and misses some; the assay was immunoSEQ multiplex PCR. The sample records about 18,000 clones, approximately 90% being singletons. The specimen sequenced was peripheral blood. These receptors came from a man aged 50-59 years with active COVID-19.

The chain has TRBV15 and TRBJ2-5; 9 nucleotides line up with TRBD1. With 4 bases clipped from V and 4 bases from J, the junction kept 7 bases outside the gene matches. Germline CDR1 is LNHNV and CDR2 is YYDKDF (reference sequence). The CDR3 consists of 15 residues. The CDR3 DNA follows: TGTGCCACCAGCACCGGACAGGGGTTGAGAGAGACCCAGTACTTC. Its translation is CATSTGQGLRETQYF.

The chain recombines TRBV27 with TRBJ1-1; 7 positions match TRBD1. V shed 3 bases and J 2 bases; nucleotides not matched to a gene: 9. The V gene's germline CDR1 is MNHEY and CDR2 SMNVEV (reference sequence). The CDR3 spans 16 residues. As DNA, the CDR3 is TGTGCCAGCAGTTTGGACAGGTCTTTGGAAAACACTGAAGCTTTCTTT. Encoded protein: CASSLDRSLENTEAFF.

The chain recombines TRBV7-3 with TRBJ2-1, with 11 bases fitting TRBD2. With V trimmed by 6 bases and J by 3 bases, 7 bases remained unmatched. There are 16 residues in the CDR3. Germline-derived CDR1 and CDR2 are SGHTA and FQGTGA. The CDR3 here is CASRGPGTSGYNEQFF. CDR3 nucleotide sequence: TGTGCCAGCAGGGGGCCCGGGACTAGCGGCTACAATGAGCAGTTCTTC.

The chain's CDR3 is CASSGTSGGEQYF. The CDR3 DNA follows: TGTGCCAGTAGTGGGACTAGCGGGGGTGAGCAGTACTTC. This chain connects TRBV19 to TRBJ2-7; the match to TRBD2 covers 14 bases. The V gene's germline CDR1 is LNHDA and CDR2 SQIVND (reference sequence). V trimming: 5 bases; J trimming: 7 bases; junction bases outside the gene matches: 1. This CDR3 comprises 13 residues.

The rearrangement links TRBV7-8 to TRBJ2-5, with D unclear. In germline, CDR1 is SGHVS, CDR2 FQNEAQ. V lost 2 bases and J 0 bases, leaving 7 bases between the germline ends. CDR3 length equals 14 residues. In DNA form, the CDR3 reads TGTGCCAGCAGCTTAAAGCTGCACCAAGAGACCCAGTACTTC. Encoded protein: CASSLKLHQETQYF.

The gene calls are TRBV9 and TRBJ1-1, with 7 bases aligning to TRBD1. With V trimmed by 3 bases and J by 1 base, 3 bases remained unmatched. The CDR3 consists of 14 residues. CDR1 and CDR2 from the germline V gene are SGDLS and YYNGEE. CDR3 loop: CASSGGTENTEAFF. DNA for the CDR3: TGTGCCAGCAGCGGGGGGACAGAGAACACTGAAGCTTTCTTT. The full variable domain, with the rest looked up from reference TRBV9 and TRBJ1-1, is DSGVTQTPKHLITATGQRVTLRCSPRSGDLSVYWYQQSLDQGLQFLIQYYNGEERAKGNILERFSAQQFPDLHSELNLSSLELGDSALYFCASSGGTENTEAFFGQGTRLTVV.

This sequence joins TRBV5-1 and TRBJ2-1; 10 bases fit TRBD2. Unmatched junction bases numbered 12, after V lost 2 bases and J lost 7 bases. In germline, CDR1 is SGHRS, CDR2 YFSETQ. This CDR3 has 17 residues. The CDR3 DNA sequence: TGCGCCAGCAGCTTCGTTAGCGGGAGGTCGCGAGGGAATGAGCAGTTCTTC. It is translated as CASSFVSGRSRGNEQFF.

This clone has a handful of counts. The chain has TRBV5-4 and TRBJ2-7, with 8 bases that match TRBD1. The CDR3 contains 15 residues. J gave up 6 bases and V 4 bases, and 12 bases lay outside the gene matches. Germline V lookup: CDR1 SGHNT, CDR2 YYREEE (reference sequence). CDR3 in amino acids: CASSDPGTGNSEQYF. The DNA of the CDR3 is TGTGCCAGCAGCGACCCCGGGACAGGTAATAGCGAGCAGTACTTC.

The rearrangement joins TRBV9 to TRBJ2-7; TRBD1 aligns across 7 bases. This CDR3 region has 15 residues. The V gene end was trimmed by 0 bases and the J gene end by 2 bases; junction bases not matched to a gene: 5. CDR1 SGDLS and CDR2 YYNGEE come from the germline V gene. The CDR3 spells CASSVAPGQTYEQYF. The CDR3 DNA reads TGTGCCAGCAGCGTAGCTCCGGGACAGACCTACGAGCAGTACTTC.

The genes are TRBV19 and TRBJ2-1; 10 bases are a match to TRBD2. Unmatched junction bases numbered 13, after V lost 5 bases and J lost 6 bases. This CDR3 has 17 residues. Germline V CDR1 and CDR2: LNHDA, SQIVND (reference sequence). CDR3 residues: CASSSNSAGGPGNEQFF. The CDR3 bases are TGTGCCAGTAGTTCCAATTCAGCGGGAGGGCCCGGCAATGAGCAGTTCTTC.

V and J are TRBV28 and TRBJ1-4, with 9 bases that match TRBD1. This CDR3 has 15 residues. Germline values: CDR1 MDHEN, CDR2 SYDVKM. Germline trimming cut 5 bases from V and 2 bases from J; bases unmatched to any gene: 3. The CDR3 loop is CASSRQGVTNEKLFF. CDR3 sequence (DNA): TGTGCCAGCAGTCGACAGGGGGTTACTAATGAAAAACTGTTTTTT.

This clone came up once. The chain joins TRBV5-8 to TRBJ1-5; possibly TRBD1 for D (5 bases). V was trimmed by 4 bases and J by 5 bases, leaving 10 bases between them. Germline V lookup: CDR1 SGHTS, CDR2 YDEGEE. The CDR3 loop spans 13 amino acids. CDR3 bases: TGTGCCAGCAGCCTCGGGGGGTATCAGCCCCAGCATTTT. This gives the protein CASSLGGYQPQHF.